The subject of this entry is one TCR beta chain. In the authors' methods: By means of reference gene primer amplification, nucleated cell counts were estimated. Libraries were prepared by immunoSEQ multiplex PCR; TCRdb keeps only in-frame clonotypes and omits some of them. Clone size and the V and J calls come from that table; the DNA yielded D and trimming. The sample includes tens of thousands of clones, around 90% of them seen just once. The data were taken from a study of blood T cell repertoires in COVID-19. The V end lost 8 bases, the J end lost 0 bases, and 8 bases lay between the germline ends. The CDR3 is 13 residues long. The germline gives CDR1 SNHLY, CDR2 FYNNEI.

The receptor's source is a human donor in a cohort sampled during active COVID-19. Source material: peripheral blood. This chain connects TRBV2 to TRBJ2-1; no reliable D call. The CDR3 protein is CASVRSSYNEQFF. For the CDR3, the DNA is TGTGCCAGCGTAAGGAGCTCCTACAATGAGCAGTTCTTC.